These T cell receptor beta chains were read from a single sample in a study of blood T cell repertoires in COVID-19. The data were produced by immunoSEQ multiplex PCR, yet TCRdb's version contains in-frame clones alone and is incomplete. The table lists around 150,000 clones, just under 90% of them singletons. Sample: peripheral blood. Receptor source: a woman in her sixties or seventies with COVID-19, enrolled during active disease. Both conserved end residues are part of each CDR3. The order of the fields is D gene, clone size, J gene, V gene, CDR3 protein, CDR3 DNA. A D gene is named only where the DNA matches it firmly. Clone size is given for some rows only: seen once, a few or many times, or a class if the clone is expanded.

d_gene: NA
abundance: NA
j_gene: TRBJ1-3
v_gene: TRBV28
CDR3aa: CASSSLFRRVGNTIYF
CDR3nt: TGTGCCAGCAGTTCACTGTTTAGGAGGGTAGGAAACACCATATATTTT

d_gene: NA
abundance: NA
j_gene: TRBJ2-3
v_gene: TRBV10-1
CDR3aa: CASSAGTKLTDTQYF
CDR3nt: TGCGCCAGCAGCGCCGGGACAAAATTAACAGATACGCAGTATTTT

d_gene: TRBD2
abundance: few
j_gene: TRBJ2-5
v_gene: TRBV29-1
CDR3aa: CSVGGLGGGETQYF
CDR3nt: TGCAGCGTGGGGGGACTGGGGGGGGGAGAGACCCAGTACTTC

d_gene: TRBD2
abundance: NA
j_gene: TRBJ2-1
v_gene: TRBV7-2
CDR3aa: CASSGRTSGAYNEQFF
CDR3nt: TGTGCCAGCAGCGGTAGGACTAGCGGGGCCTACAATGAGCAGTTCTTC

d_gene: NA
abundance: NA
j_gene: TRBJ1-5
v_gene: TRBV6-5
CDR3aa: CASRGSNQPQHF
CDR3nt: TGTGCCAGCAGGGGCAGCAATCAGCCCCAGCATTTT

d_gene: TRBD2
abundance: NA
j_gene: TRBJ2-1
v_gene: TRBV5-1
CDR3aa: CASSFMRGGFHNEQFF
CDR3nt: TGCGCCAGCAGCTTTATGCGGGGGGGCTTCCACAATGAGCAGTTCTTC

d_gene: NA
abundance: NA
j_gene: TRBJ1-3
v_gene: TRBV9
CDR3aa: CASSVDLRDTIYF
CDR3nt: TGTGCCAGCAGCGTAGACCTGCGGGACACCATATATTTT

d_gene: TRBD1
abundance: NA
j_gene: TRBJ1-3
v_gene: TRBV3-1/TRBV3-2
CDR3aa: CASSQQGRNTIYF
CDR3nt: TGTGCCAGCAGTCAACAGGGGAGAAACACCATATATTTT

d_gene: TRBD1
abundance: once
j_gene: TRBJ1-2
v_gene: TRBV15
CDR3aa: CATSYGQVYGYTF
CDR3nt: TGTGCCACCAGCTATGGACAGGTCTATGGCTACACCTTC

d_gene: TRBD2
abundance: NA
j_gene: TRBJ2-3
v_gene: TRBV4-1
CDR3aa: CASSQEQRDTDTQYF
CDR3nt: TGCGCCAGCAGCCAAGAACAGCGGGACACAGATACGCAGTATTTT

d_gene: TRBD1
abundance: NA
j_gene: TRBJ1-6
v_gene: TRBV4-1
CDR3aa: CASSQSRTGVGNSPLHF
CDR3nt: TGCGCCAGCAGCCAATCGCGGACAGGGGTCGGGAATTCACCCCTCCACTTT

d_gene: NA
abundance: NA
j_gene: TRBJ1-5
v_gene: TRBV28
CDR3aa: CASSSLRQGGNQPQHF
CDR3nt: TGTGCCAGCAGTTCCCTCAGGCAGGGCGGCAATCAGCCCCAGCATTTT

d_gene: NA
abundance: once
j_gene: TRBJ2-7
v_gene: TRBV30
CDR3aa: CAWNPRQRSYEQYF
CDR3nt: TGTGCCTGGAACCCGAGACAGCGTTCCTACGAGCAGTACTTC

d_gene: NA
abundance: NA
j_gene: TRBJ1-2
v_gene: TRBV5-6
CDR3aa: CASSPDRGLDHGYTF
CDR3nt: TGTGCCAGCAGCCCTGACCGGGGTCTGGACCATGGCTACACCTTC

d_gene: NA
abundance: NA
j_gene: TRBJ1-4
v_gene: TRBV29-1
CDR3aa: CSVEDFKGRNEKLFF
CDR3nt: TGCAGCGTTGAAGATTTTAAGGGGCGAAATGAAAAACTGTTTTTT

d_gene: TRBD2
abundance: NA
j_gene: TRBJ2-1
v_gene: TRBV7-8
CDR3aa: CASSQERIGPSGGAGNEQFF
CDR3nt: TGTGCCAGCAGCCAAGAGAGGATCGGGCCTAGCGGGGGGGCCGGCAATGAGCAGTTCTTC

d_gene: TRBD1
abundance: NA
j_gene: TRBJ2-7
v_gene: TRBV27
CDR3aa: CASSPMTGYEQYF
CDR3nt: TGTGCCAGCAGTCCCATGACAGGGTACGAGCAGTACTTC

d_gene: TRBD2
abundance: NA
j_gene: TRBJ2-5
v_gene: TRBV7-2
CDR3aa: CASSLAAGGLQETQYF
CDR3nt: TGTGCCAGCAGCTTAGCAGCGGGGGGCCTACAAGAGACCCAGTACTTC

d_gene: TRBD1
abundance: NA
j_gene: TRBJ1-5
v_gene: TRBV18
CDR3aa: CASSPPSRDRNQPQHF
CDR3nt: TGTGCCAGCTCACCCCCCTCCCGGGACAGAAATCAGCCCCAGCATTTT

d_gene: TRBD1
abundance: NA
j_gene: TRBJ1-1
v_gene: TRBV5-8
CDR3aa: CASTFRQGPNTEAFF
CDR3nt: TGTGCCAGTACCTTTAGACAGGGACCGAACACTGAAGCTTTCTTT

d_gene: NA
abundance: NA
j_gene: TRBJ1-5
v_gene: TRBV6-5
CDR3aa: CASSQAGGQPQHF
CDR3nt: TGTGCCAGCAGCCAGGCGGGGGGTCAGCCCCAGCATTTT

d_gene: NA
abundance: NA
j_gene: TRBJ1-2
v_gene: TRBV28
CDR3aa: CASSFQTGNGYTF
CDR3nt: TGTGCCAGCAGTTTCCAAACAGGGAATGGCTACACCTTC

d_gene: TRBD1
abundance: NA
j_gene: TRBJ1-4
v_gene: TRBV29-1
CDR3aa: CSVAVTGGMNEKLFF
CDR3nt: TGCAGCGTCGCCGTGACAGGGGGCATGAATGAAAAACTGTTTTTT

d_gene: NA
abundance: once
j_gene: TRBJ2-5
v_gene: TRBV2
CDR3aa: CASSRQFETQYF
CDR3nt: TGTGCCAGCAGTAGACAGTTTGAGACCCAGTACTTC

d_gene: TRBD2
abundance: once
j_gene: TRBJ2-7
v_gene: TRBV5-4
CDR3aa: CASSQTSGGAIAYEQYF
CDR3nt: TGTGCCAGCAGCCAGACTAGCGGGGGGGCCATTGCCTACGAGCAGTACTTC

d_gene: TRBD1
abundance: NA
j_gene: TRBJ2-7
v_gene: TRBV20-1
CDR3aa: CSASDGTGQYEQYF
CDR3nt: TGCAGTGCTAGTGATGGGACAGGGCAATACGAGCAGTACTTC

d_gene: NA
abundance: NA
j_gene: TRBJ1-4
v_gene: TRBV5-1
CDR3aa: CASSVQDNEKLFF
CDR3nt: TGCGCCAGCAGCGTGCAGGATAATGAAAAACTGTTTTTT

d_gene: NA
abundance: NA
j_gene: TRBJ2-3
v_gene: TRBV5-1
CDR3aa: CASSLDLASTDTQYF
CDR3nt: TGCGCCAGCAGCTTGGATTTAGCCAGCACAGATACGCAGTATTTT

d_gene: NA
abundance: once
j_gene: TRBJ2-5
v_gene: TRBV29-1
CDR3aa: CSVVGGEETQYF
CDR3nt: TGCAGCGTTGTGGGGGGTGAGGAGACCCAGTACTTC

d_gene: TRBD1
abundance: NA
j_gene: TRBJ1-5
v_gene: TRBV10-2
CDR3aa: CASTPDRGMDQPQHF
CDR3nt: TGCGCCAGCACTCCGGACAGGGGGATGGATCAGCCCCAGCATTTT

d_gene: TRBD2
abundance: NA
j_gene: TRBJ2-7
v_gene: TRBV18
CDR3aa: CASSPPSGGYLYEQYF
CDR3nt: TGTGCCAGCTCACCACCGTCGGGGGGTTACCTCTACGAGCAGTACTTC

d_gene: NA
abundance: few
j_gene: TRBJ1-6
v_gene: TRBV2
CDR3aa: CASNGLLNSPLHF
CDR3nt: TGTGCCAGCAACGGACTTCTCAATTCACCCCTCCACTTT

d_gene: NA
abundance: once
j_gene: TRBJ1-3
v_gene: TRBV5-6
CDR3aa: CASSLVGAGGNTIYF
CDR3nt: TGTGCCAGCAGCTTGGTAGGGGCCGGCGGAAACACCATATATTTT

d_gene: TRBD1
abundance: NA
j_gene: TRBJ2-7
v_gene: TRBV5-6
CDR3aa: CASSLGDRGRAYEQYF
CDR3nt: TGTGCCAGCAGCTTGGGAGACAGGGGACGAGCCTACGAGCAGTACTTC

d_gene: NA
abundance: NA
j_gene: TRBJ2-1
v_gene: TRBV7-2
CDR3aa: CASSFLGGSYNEQFF
CDR3nt: TGTGCCAGCAGCTTTCTCGGGGGCTCCTACAATGAGCAGTTCTTC

d_gene: NA
abundance: NA
j_gene: TRBJ2-7
v_gene: TRBV5-6
CDR3aa: CASSWGPSYEQYF
CDR3nt: TGTGCCAGCAGTTGGGGGCCCTCCTACGAGCAGTACTTC

d_gene: NA
abundance: NA
j_gene: TRBJ1-6
v_gene: TRBV28
CDR3aa: CASRQNSPLHF
CDR3nt: TGTGCCAGCAGGCAGAATTCACCCCTCCACTTT

d_gene: NA
abundance: once
j_gene: TRBJ1-3
v_gene: TRBV3-1/TRBV3-2
CDR3aa: CASNTVGNTIYF
CDR3nt: TGTGCCAGCAACACAGTCGGAAACACCATATATTTT

d_gene: NA
abundance: NA
j_gene: TRBJ1-2
v_gene: TRBV2
CDR3aa: CASSVQPRGVNYGYTF
CDR3nt: TGTGCCAGCAGTGTTCAGCCCAGGGGAGTGAACTATGGCTACACCTTC

d_gene: NA
abundance: NA
j_gene: TRBJ1-4
v_gene: TRBV5-1
CDR3aa: CASSLMRPNEKLFF
CDR3nt: TGCGCCAGCAGCTTAATGCGCCCTAATGAAAAACTGTTTTTT

d_gene: NA
abundance: NA
j_gene: TRBJ2-1
v_gene: TRBV7-3
CDR3aa: CASSLDSRSYNEQFF
CDR3nt: TGTGCCAGCAGCTTAGACAGCCGCTCCTACAATGAGCAGTTCTTC

d_gene: TRBD2
abundance: NA
j_gene: TRBJ2-5
v_gene: TRBV5-5
CDR3aa: CASSLLTSGGETQYF
CDR3nt: TGTGCCAGCAGCTTGTTAACTAGCGGGGGTGAGACCCAGTACTTC

d_gene: TRBD1
abundance: NA
j_gene: TRBJ1-2
v_gene: TRBV20-1
CDR3aa: CSASSGTGAIYGYTF
CDR3nt: TGCAGTGCTAGTTCCGGGACAGGGGCGATCTATGGCTACACCTTC